Listed below are T cell receptor beta chains from one sample, sequenced in a study of OX40 agonist ivuxolimab in advanced cancers. The method was immunoSEQ multiplex PCR; TCRdb's version includes in-frame clones alone and lacks a portion of them. The table has 100,000 to 150,000 clones, roughly 91% seen once; the top ten hold 1%. Sequenced here: CD4+ or CD8+ T cells sorted from blood, sampled in a trial of the OX40 agonist ivuxolimab. These receptors all stem from an adult with an advanced solid tumor such as melanoma, head and neck, liver or kidney cancer. Each CDR3 is given with its conserved first and last residue. D genes are given only for firm matches. Clone size is not always given. Where it is, it says once, few, many or a class for expanded clones.

V gene	J gene	D gene	clone size	CDR3 protein	CDR3 DNA
TRBV6-5	TRBJ1-1	NA	NA	CASNPSHLGGAFF	TGTGCCAGCAATCCGAGTCACCTCGGCGGGGCTTTCTTT
TRBV4-3	TRBJ1-5	NA	NA	CASSQGGGGQPQHF	TGCGCCAGCAGCCAGGGTGGGGGGGGTCAGCCCCAGCATTTT
TRBV9	TRBJ1-1	TRBD1	NA	CASSSRTGTNTEAFF	TGTGCCAGCAGCTCGCGGACAGGGACGAACACTGAAGCTTTCTTT
TRBV7-9	TRBJ2-1	NA	NA	CASSPRGGGIYNEQFF	TGTGCCAGCAGCCCGCGAGGGGGCGGGATCTACAATGAGCAGTTCTTC
TRBV7-2	TRBJ2-3	TRBD2	NA	CASSLARTSDSSTDTQYF	TGTGCCAGCAGCTTAGCCCGGACTAGCGATTCCAGCACAGATACGCAGTATTTT
TRBV28	TRBJ1-2	TRBD1	NA	CASSLLASYQTGDYGYTF	TGTGCCAGCAGTTTATTAGCCAGTTATCAGACAGGGGACTATGGCTACACCTTC
TRBV4-1	TRBJ1-5	NA	NA	CASSQGQGGRQPQHF	TGCGCCAGCAGCCAAGGGCAGGGTGGGCGGCAGCCCCAGCATTTT
TRBV23-1	TRBJ2-1	TRBD2	once	CASSQDRLALVYNEQFF	TGCGCCAGCAGTCAAGACCGACTAGCTTTGGTCTACAATGAGCAGTTCTTC
TRBV5-1	TRBJ1-2	NA	NA	CASSPGGNGYTF	TGCGCCAGCAGTCCGGGGGGAAATGGCTACACCTTC
TRBV27	TRBJ2-7	NA	NA	CASSFDLRSGEQYF	TGTGCCAGCAGTTTCGATCTCAGGTCAGGAGAGCAGTACTTC